This T cell receptor (beta chain) stems from a study of T-cell memory formation after mild COVID-19. With 3 bases removed from V and 1 base from J, the gap between germline ends came to 13 bases. CDR1 is MNHNS, CDR2 SASEGT, per germline. This CDR3 is 16 amino acids long. TCRdb passed the 5' RACE reads through MiXCR, listing each CDR3 protein once. In the table there are about 200,000 distinct CDR3 sequences, around 9.1% of which are singletons. The sequenced material came from PBMCs or a T cell subset sorted from them (not recorded which). The TCR sequence derives from a man between 18 and 35 years old who had mild COVID-19 (a few samples of this study predate the infection). Cell type and time point are not known. This chain uses TRBV6-1 with TRBJ2-1; D perhaps matches TRBD2 (6 bases). CDR3 in amino acids: CASSDFSGLSYNEQFF. Here the CDR3 DNA reads TGTGCCAGCAGTGATTTTAGCGGTCTTTCCTACAATGAGCAGTTCTTC.